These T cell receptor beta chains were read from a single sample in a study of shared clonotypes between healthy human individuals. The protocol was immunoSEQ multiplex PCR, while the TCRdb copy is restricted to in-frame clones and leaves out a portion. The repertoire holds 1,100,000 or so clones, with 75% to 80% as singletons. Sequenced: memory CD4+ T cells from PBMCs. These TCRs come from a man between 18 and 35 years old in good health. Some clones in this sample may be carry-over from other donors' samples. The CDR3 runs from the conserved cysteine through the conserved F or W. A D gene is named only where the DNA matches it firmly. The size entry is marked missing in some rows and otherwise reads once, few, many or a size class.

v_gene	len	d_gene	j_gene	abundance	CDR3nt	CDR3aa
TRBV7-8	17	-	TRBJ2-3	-	TGTGCCAGCAGCACAAGGGACGGCTCCCCTAGCACAGATACGCAGTATTTT	CASSTRDGSPSTDTQYF
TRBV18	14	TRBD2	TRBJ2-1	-	TGTGCCAGCTTACCGGGACTAGCAAGGAATGAGCAGTTCTTC	CASLPGLARNEQFF
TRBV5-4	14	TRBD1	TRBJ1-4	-	TGTGCCAGCAGCGCAAGACAGGGGTACGAAAAACTGTTTTTT	CASSARQGYEKLFF
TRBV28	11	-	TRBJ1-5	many	TGTGCCAGCTCATCCTATCAGCCCCAGCATTTT	CASSSYQPQHF
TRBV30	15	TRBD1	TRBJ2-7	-	TGTGCCTGGAGTGGAGACAGGGGGCTCGGGGGCGAGCAGTACTTC	CAWSGDRGLGGEQYF
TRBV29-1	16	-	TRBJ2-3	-	TGCAGCGTCCTACCTTGGGTGGGGGTTAGAACAGATACGCAGTATTTT	CSVLPWVGVRTDTQYF
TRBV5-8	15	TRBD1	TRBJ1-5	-	TGTGCCAGCAGCACCGGACAGGGTGGTAATCAGCCCCAGCATTTT	CASSTGQGGNQPQHF
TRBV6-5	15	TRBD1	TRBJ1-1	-	TGTGCCAGCAGCCGGCGGACAGGGGGTAACGCTGAAGCTTTCTTT	CASSRRTGGNAEAFF
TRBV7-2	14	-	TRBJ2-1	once	TGTGCCAGCAGCTTAGCTTTGGGAGGCCGAGTTCAGTTCTTC	CASSLALGGRVQFF
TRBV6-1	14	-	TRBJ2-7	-	TGTGCCAGCAGTGAATTCGGGGCCAACTACGAGCAGTACTTC	CASSEFGANYEQYF
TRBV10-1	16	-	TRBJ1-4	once	TGCGCCAGCAGTGAAGCCTCCCAAACCAAAGTAGAAAAACTGTTTTTT	CASSEASQTKVEKLFF
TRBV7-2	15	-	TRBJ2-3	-	TGTGCCAGCAGCTCCTTACCCGGATTCACAGATACGCAGTATTTT	CASSSLPGFTDTQYF
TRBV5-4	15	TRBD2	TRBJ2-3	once	TGTGCCAGCAGCTTGGAAGGACTAGCGACGGATACGCAGTATTTT	CASSLEGLATDTQYF
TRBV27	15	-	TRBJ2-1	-	TGTGCCAGCAGTCTAAGGGTGGGACTGGTTTTTGAGCAGTTCTTC	CASSLRVGLVFEQFF
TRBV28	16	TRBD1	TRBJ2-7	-	TGTGCCAGCAGTTTAACCACCGGGACAGTCCACTACGAGCAGTACTTC	CASSLTTGTVHYEQYF
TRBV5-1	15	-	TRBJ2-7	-	TGCGCCAGCAGCCCCCCGGGCGGACTGACCTACGAGCAGTACTTC	CASSPPGGLTYEQYF
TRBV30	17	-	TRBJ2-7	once	TGTGCCTGGTACTTACAGGGAGACCCCCCCCTGACCTACGAGCAGTACTTC	CAWYLQGDPPLTYEQYF
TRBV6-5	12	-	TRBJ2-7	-	TGTGCCAGCAGGGGCAGGGGCTACGAGCAGTACTTC	CASRGRGYEQYF
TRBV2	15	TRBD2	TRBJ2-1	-	TGTGCCAGCAGTACACTAGCGGGACTATACAATGAGCAGTTCTTC	CASSTLAGLYNEQFF
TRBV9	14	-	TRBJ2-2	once	TGTGCCGGCAGCGTAGAACTAAACACCGGGGAGCTGTTTTTT	CAGSVELNTGELFF
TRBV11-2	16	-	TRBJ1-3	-	TGTGCCAGCAGCTCCTTAAGTGGGTTGACTGGAAACACCATATATTTT	CASSSLSGLTGNTIYF
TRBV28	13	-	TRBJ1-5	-	TGTGCCAGCAGCCTACAGGTAGGCCAGCCCCAGCATTTT	CASSLQVGQPQHF
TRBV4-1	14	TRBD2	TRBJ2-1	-	TGCGCCAGCAGCCACGGGAGGGAGCGGACACCCCAGTTCTTC	CASSHGRERTPQFF
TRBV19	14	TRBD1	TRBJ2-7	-	TGTGCCAGTAGTATAGATCTGGACAGGAACGAGCAGTACTTC	CASSIDLDRNEQYF
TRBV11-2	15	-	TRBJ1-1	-	TGTGCCAGCAGCTTAGGAACAGGGAGGAACACTGAAGCTTTCTTT	CASSLGTGRNTEAFF
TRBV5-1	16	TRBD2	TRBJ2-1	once	TGCGCCAGCAGCCAAGATAGCGGGAGGGGTTACAATGAGCAGTTCTTC	CASSQDSGRGYNEQFF
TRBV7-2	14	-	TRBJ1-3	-	TGTGCCAGCAGCTTGGGGAACTCTGGAAACACCATATATTTT	CASSLGNSGNTIYF
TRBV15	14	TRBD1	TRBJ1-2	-	TGTGCCACCAGCAGGGGGGACAGGGCCTATGGCTACACCTTC	CATSRGDRAYGYTF
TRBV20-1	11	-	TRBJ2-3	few	TGCAGTCCCGGGACCGGGGATACGCAGTATTTT	CSPGTGDTQYF
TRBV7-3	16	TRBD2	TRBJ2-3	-	TGTGCCAGCAGCCTAGCTAGCGGGAGAGTTTCAGATACGCAGTATTTT	CASSLASGRVSDTQYF
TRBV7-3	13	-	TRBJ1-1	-	TGTGCCAGCAGCTCAGGGTCCAACACTGAAGCTTTCTTT	CASSSGSNTEAFF
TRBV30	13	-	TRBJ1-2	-	TGTGCCTGGAGACCTCCCTCTGGGGCTGGCTACACCTTC	CAWRPPSGAGYTF
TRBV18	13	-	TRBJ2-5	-	TGTGCCAGCTCACCGGGACAAGAAGAGACCCAGTACTTC	CASSPGQEETQYF